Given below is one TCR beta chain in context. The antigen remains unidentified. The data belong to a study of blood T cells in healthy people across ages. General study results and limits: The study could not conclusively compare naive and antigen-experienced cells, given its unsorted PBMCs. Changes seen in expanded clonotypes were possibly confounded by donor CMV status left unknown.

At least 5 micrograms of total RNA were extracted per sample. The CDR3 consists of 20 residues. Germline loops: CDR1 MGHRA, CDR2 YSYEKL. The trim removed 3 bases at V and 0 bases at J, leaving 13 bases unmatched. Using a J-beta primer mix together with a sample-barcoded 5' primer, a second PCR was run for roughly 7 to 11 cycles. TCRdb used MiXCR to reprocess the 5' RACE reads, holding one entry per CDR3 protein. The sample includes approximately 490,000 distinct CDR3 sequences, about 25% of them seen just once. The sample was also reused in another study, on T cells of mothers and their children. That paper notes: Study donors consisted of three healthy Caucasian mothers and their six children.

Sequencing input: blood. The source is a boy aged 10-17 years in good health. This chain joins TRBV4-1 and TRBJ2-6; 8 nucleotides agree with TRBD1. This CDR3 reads CASSHHLGQATLSGANVLTF. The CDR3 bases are TGCGCCAGCAGCCACCATCTGGGACAGGCCACCCTCTCTGGGGCCAACGTCCTGACTTTC.